This T cell receptor beta chain was captured by sequencing in a study of cytomegalovirus exposure and HLA in healthy donors. The V gene's germline CDR1 is SGHRS and CDR2 YFSETQ. The V gene end was trimmed by 3 bases and the J gene end by 7 bases; junction bases not matched to a gene: 5. The CDR3 covers 14 residues. Vbeta (60) and Jbeta (13) primers were used in the PCR. TCRdb keeps only in-frame clones here, not all; method: immunoSEQ multiplex PCR. Of under 150,000 clones listed, over 75% were seen once; the top ten hold about 1.5%. Nominally healthy donors provided the samples, though records likely missed some immune exposures. Notes on this clone: What it recognizes is unknown.

Study-wide findings and caveats: Earlier results showed most TCR beta V segments being productive about 90% or about 30% of the time.

The chain employs TRBV5-1 and TRBJ1-4, with 8 bases matching TRBD1. Sequenced: PBMCs. This receptor was taken from a boy between 10 and 17 years old in good health and CMV-seronegative. CDR3 sequence reads: CASSSRGLAEKLFF. CDR3 nucleotides: TGCGCCAGCAGCTCCAGGGGGCTTGCTGAAAAACTGTTTTTT.